This passage covers 11 T cell receptor beta chains from one sample sequenced in a study of early T cells in non-severe SARS-CoV-2 infection. TCRdb independently ran MiXCR on the 5' RACE reads; one entry per CDR3 protein. The top ten clones hold around 6.6% of a sample with about 77,000 distinct CDR3 sequences, about 5% of them seen once. The source was whole blood, collected at baseline. The receptors originated from an adult who was a healthcare worker with PCR-confirmed SARS-CoV-2 infection or an uninfected control (not recorded which).

This clonotype was seen only a few times. This chain links TRBV7-8 with TRBJ1-1; the D gene is possibly TRBD1 (6 bases). Germline V gene sequence: CDR1 SGHVS, CDR2 FQNEAQ. The CDR3 runs 16 residues. V was pared by 7 bases and J by 0 bases, with 18 bases between. CDR3 in amino acids: CASTGGRSPMNTEAFF. DNA for the CDR3: TGTGCCAGCACGGGGGGGCGCTCCCCCATGAACACTGAAGCTTTCTTT.

This clonotype occurred a few times. The chain joins TRBV19 to TRBJ1-5; TRBD1 is a possible D gene (5 bases). V was shortened by 5 bases and J by 4 bases, with 18 bases between the two germline ends. Germline loops: CDR1 LNHDA, CDR2 SQIVND (reference sequence). The CDR3 loop spans 16 amino acids. The CDR3 region is CASSPRRRALNQPQHF. Written as DNA, the CDR3 is TGTGCCAGTAGTCCCCGCCGCAGGGCGTTAAATCAGCCCCAGCATTTT.

This clonotype has ten or more counts. As DNA, the CDR3 is TGTGCCAGCAGCTTAGTAGAAACCGGGGAGCTGTTTTTT. Amino acids: CASSLVETGELFF. The gene calls are TRBV7-9 and TRBJ2-2; D uncertain. CDR3 length: 13 residues. Trimming left V 1 base short and J 5 bases short, with 5 bases between. The germline V gene encodes CDR1 SEHNR and CDR2 FQNEAQ (reference sequence). The whole variable domain, filled in from reference TRBV7-9 and TRBJ2-2, reads DTGVSQNPRHKITKRGQNVTFRCDPISEHNRLYWYRQTLGQGPEFLTYFQNEAQLEKSRLLSDRFSAERPKGSFSTLEIQRTEQGDSAMYLCASSLVETGELFFGEGSRLTVL.

There are many counts of this clonotype. The chain uses TRBV20-1 and TRBJ2-1; TRBD2 matches 16 bases. J gave up 6 bases and V 4 bases, and 9 bases lay outside the gene matches. The CDR3 is made up of 17 amino acids. CDR1 and CDR2 (germline): DFQATT, SNEGSKA (reference sequence). The CDR3: CSATAGTSGRAPNEQFF. The CDR3, as DNA: TGCAGTGCTACGGCCGGGACTAGCGGGAGGGCCCCCAATGAGCAGTTCTTC.

The rearrangement joins TRBV2 to TRBJ1-1; 7 nucleotides align to TRBD1. The V gene end was trimmed by 7 bases and the J gene end by 5 bases; junction bases not matched to a gene: 7. CDR3 length: 13 residues. CDR1 is SNHLY and CDR2 is FYNNEI in the germline V gene. Here the CDR3 DNA reads TGTGCCAGCATAGAGACAGGGACAACTGAAGCTTTCTTT. Translating gives CASIETGTTEAFF. Based on the CDR3 plus reference TRBV2 and TRBJ1-1, the full variable domain is EPEVTQTPSHQVTQMGQEVILRCVPISNHLYFYWYRQILGQKVEFLVSFYNNEISEKSEIFDDQFSVERPDGSNFTLKIRSTKLEDSAMYFCASIETGTTEAFFGQGTRLTVV.

This clonotype appeared many times. This sequence joins TRBV4-2 and TRBJ1-6; tentative D call: TRBD1 (6 bases). The CDR3 is made up of 16 amino acids. The V gene's germline CDR1 is LGHNA and CDR2 YNFKEQ. V dropped 1 base and J dropped 5 bases, with 12 bases sitting between them. This CDR3 is CASSQVGGANNSPLHF. In DNA, the CDR3 is TGTGCCAGCAGCCAAGTAGGGGGAGCGAATAATTCACCCCTCCACTTT.

This rearrangement joins TRBV6-4 to TRBJ2-1; a weak D match, TRBD2 (6 bases). CDR3 size: 13 residues. The germline CDR1 and CDR2 sequences are MRHNA and SNTAGT. Trimming left V 4 bases short and J 7 bases short, with 11 bases between. The CDR3 region has the DNA TGTGCCAGCAGTGTGACTAGTTTTAATGAGCAGTTCTTC. Amino acids: CASSVTSFNEQFF.

This chain connects TRBV12-3 or TRBV12-4 to TRBJ2-2; D gene unclear. Trimming shortened V by 5 bases and J by 7 bases, and 14 bases separated the two germline ends. The CDR3 extends over 14 amino acids. In nucleotides, the CDR3 is TGTGCCAGCAGTGCAGGCAGGACCAGCGGGGAGCTGTTTTTT. Its translation is CASSAGRTSGELFF.

This clonotype was picked up many times. This rearrangement joins TRBV6-1 to TRBJ1-1; perhaps TRBD1 as D (5 bases). Germline V gene lookup returns CDR1 MNHNS and CDR2 SASEGT. Trimming shortened V by 6 bases and J by 4 bases, and 15 bases separated the two germline ends. The CDR3 is 14 residues long. The CDR3 region is CASSLDRVGTEAFF. CDR3 nucleotides: TGTGCCAGCAGCCTCGACAGAGTGGGCACTGAAGCTTTCTTT.

This clonotype was counted at least ten times. V and J are TRBV11-2 and TRBJ2-5; D might be TRBD1 (6 bases). The germline V gene encodes CDR1 SGHAT and CDR2 FQNNGV. Trimming pared 1 base from V and 5 bases from J, leaving 14 bases between. The CDR3 is 15 residues long. The CDR3 bases are TGTGCCAGCAGCTTAGCGTCTACAGGGACGGAGACCCAGTACTTC. Translating it yields CASSLASTGTETQYF.

This clonotype was recorded at least ten times. This chain links TRBV12-3 or TRBV12-4 with TRBJ1-2; D is unclear. The CDR3 has 14 residues. The ends were cut back, 9 bases at V and 0 bases at J, with 14 bases in the middle. CDR3 DNA sequence: TGTGCCAGTCGGACTCGGGGTACTAACTATGGCTACACCTTC. Protein: CASRTRGTNYGYTF.